This TCR beta chain comes out of a study of blood T cells in healthy people across ages. A sample-barcoded 5' primer and a J-beta primer mix were used in a second PCR of roughly 6 to 11 cycles. TCRdb re-analysed the 5' RACE reads in MiXCR, keeping a single row per CDR3 protein. The table records about 1.1 million distinct CDR3 sequences, around two fifths of them present only once. Roughly 10 milliliters of peripheral blood were drawn from each donor. Isolated per sample were at least 6 million PBMCs. The total RNA that was extracted per sample amounted to at least 5 micrograms. Regarding the study as a whole: Whereas aged donors had fewer naive CD4+ cells, long-lived donors had more of them and higher diversity.

The CDR3 length is 15 residues. Germline V CDR1 and CDR2: SGHDT, YYEEEE. The V and J ends lost 0 bases and 1 base respectively, with 10 bases between them. Note on this clonotype: Antigen specificity is unknown.

Material: blood. The receptor was isolated from a man younger than 30 in good health. The chain links TRBV5-6 to TRBJ1-1, with D unclear. CDR3 DNA: TGTGCCAGCAGCTTGGCCCGGTACGGGAACACTGAAGCTTTCTTT. Amino acid sequence: CASSLARYGNTEAFF.